One sample yielded the 29 T cell receptor beta chains listed below, sequenced in a study of shared clonotypes between healthy human individuals. Produced via immunoSEQ multiplex PCR; TCRdb's table is partial and in-frame only. The table shows roughly 2,300,000 clones, with roughly 90% occurring only once. Sequenced material: naive CD4+ T cells from PBMCs. The subset here: CD45RA+ positively selected. These receptors were collected from a man in his late teens or twenties in good health. Some clones in this sample may be carry-over from other donors' samples.

The rearrangement joins TRBV7-9 to TRBJ2-7; D perhaps matches TRBD1 (6 bases). V was pared by 8 bases and J by 5 bases, with 25 bases between. Germline V gene data show CDR1 as SEHNR and CDR2 as FQNEAQ (reference sequence). The CDR3 loop spans 16 amino acids. For the CDR3, the DNA is TGTGCCAGCTTATTGGGACGAGGCAGGGGTAGCGACGAGCAGTACTTC. This sequence encodes CASLLGRGRGSDEQYF. Full variable domain (remainder filled in from reference TRBV7-9 and TRBJ2-7): DTGVSQNPRHKITKRGQNVTFRCDPISEHNRLYWYRQTLGQGPEFLTYFQNEAQLEKSRLLSDRFSAERPKGSFSTLEIQRTEQGDSAMYLCASLLGRGRGSDEQYFGPGTRLTVT.

The chain employs TRBV6-5 and TRBJ1-4; tentative D call: TRBD1 (5 bases). Germline values: CDR1 MNHEY, CDR2 SVGAGI. The CDR3 runs to 16 residues. V was cut by 2 bases and J by 5 bases, with 15 bases left in between. The CDR3 sequence is CASSYNSVGGNEKLFF. Written as DNA, the CDR3 is TGTGCCAGCAGTTACAACTCGGTGGGGGGAAATGAAAAACTGTTTTTT.

Concerning this clone itself: Within the sample, other DNA sequences also encode this same CDR3. The chain joins TRBV7-3 to TRBJ2-5, with D unresolved. Germline lookup yields CDR1 SGHTA and CDR2 FQGTGA. Trimming pared 2 bases from V and 4 bases from J, leaving 8 bases between. CDR3 length: 13 amino acids. The CDR3 DNA sequence: TGTGCCAGCAGCTTAGGCCCCGCAGAGACCCAGTACTTC. Its translation: CASSLGPAETQYF. Drawing the rest from reference TRBV7-3 and TRBJ2-5, the complete variable domain is GAGVSQTPSNKVTEKGKYVELRCDPISGHTALYWYRQSLGQGPEFLIYFQGTGAADDSGLPNDRFFAVRPEGSVSTLKIQRTERGDSAVYLCASSLGPAETQYFGPGTRLLVL.

The rearrangement uses TRBV9 and TRBJ2-1; D gene ambiguous. Trimming left V 6 bases short and J 7 bases short, with 8 bases between. This CDR3 has 11 amino acids. The V gene's germline CDR1 is SGDLS and CDR2 YYNGEE. CDR3 nucleotide sequence: TGTGCCAGCACCCGACGAAATGAGCAGTTCTTC. This gives the protein CASTRRNEQFF.

This chain links TRBV6-5 with TRBJ1-2; 8 bases fit TRBD1. V was clipped by 5 bases and J by 8 bases; unmatched bases: 10. CDR1 and CDR2 (germline): MNHEY, SVGAGI. This CDR3 is 14 amino acids long. The CDR3: CASSGDRGLRGYTF. Here the CDR3 DNA reads TGTGCCAGCAGTGGTGACAGGGGCTTGAGAGGCTACACCTTC.

This rearrangement joins TRBV6-6 to TRBJ2-3; D gene unclear. The CDR3 length is 12 residues. V lost 6 bases to trimming and J lost 7 bases, with 11 bases between them. Germline V gene data show CDR1 as MNHNY and CDR2 as SVGAGI (reference sequence). Here the CDR3 DNA reads TGTGCCAGCAGGACGACGGCGAATACGCAGTATTTT. Translated: CASRTTANTQYF.

The genes are TRBV2 and TRBJ2-7; D not certain. CDR3 length: 14 residues. Germline lookup yields CDR1 SNHLY and CDR2 FYNNEI. Between the trimmed V and J ends, which lost 3 bases and 5 bases, there was a span of 14 bases. In nucleotides, the CDR3 is TGTGCCAGCAGTGACCAGCTCGGCCTCAACGAGCAGTACTTC. Amino acids: CASSDQLGLNEQYF.

The rearrangement links TRBV19 to TRBJ1-2; D remains unclear. Germline V gene lookup returns CDR1 LNHDA and CDR2 SQIVND (reference sequence). The CDR3 sequence is 11 residues long. With 7 bases removed from V and 8 bases from J, the gap between germline ends came to 11 bases. CDR3 residues: CASTSLRGYTF. In DNA, the CDR3 is TGTGCCAGTACCTCCCTGAGGGGCTACACCTTC.

The genes are TRBV5-4 and TRBJ1-1; 7 nucleotides match TRBD1. The CDR3 totals 13 residues. Per the germline V gene, CDR1 is SGHNT and CDR2 is YYREEE (reference sequence). V was clipped by 2 bases and J by 3 bases; unmatched bases: 1. Written as DNA, the CDR3 is TGTGCCAGCAGCTTCGACAGGGACACTGAAGCTTTCTTT. This translates into CASSFDRDTEAFF.

A word on this clone: Different DNA sequences within this sample yield the same CDR3. The rearrangement uses TRBV5-1 and TRBJ2-5; 7 positions agree with TRBD1. CDR3 size: 14 residues. Germline V CDR1 and CDR2: SGHRS, YFSETQ. V was clipped by 4 bases and J by 0 bases; unmatched bases: 3. CDR3 in amino acids: CASSLGTDQETQYF. CDR3 coding DNA: TGCGCCAGCAGCCTGGGGACAGACCAAGAGACCCAGTACTTC. Based on the CDR3 plus reference TRBV5-1 and TRBJ2-5, the full variable domain is KAGVTQTPRYLIKTRGQQVTLSCSPISGHRSVSWYQQTPGQGLQFLFEYFSETQRNKGNFPGRFSGRQFSNSRSEMNVSTLELGDSALYLCASSLGTDQETQYFGPGTRLLVL.

The chain uses TRBV18 and TRBJ2-7; the match to TRBD2 covers 12 bases. V lost 3 bases, J lost 5 bases, and 8 bases stayed unmatched. From germline, CDR1 is KGHSH and CDR2 LQKENI. The CDR3 runs to 16 residues. CDR3 loop: CASSPPRTSGINEQYF. The CDR3 nucleotides read TGTGCCAGCTCACCGCCTCGGACTAGCGGGATCAACGAGCAGTACTTC.

The J gene is TRBJ1-5, the V gene TRBV2; D uncertain. In germline, CDR1 is SNHLY, CDR2 FYNNEI. V was trimmed by 7 bases and J by 7 bases, leaving 11 bases between them. The CDR3 has 12 amino acids. CDR3 DNA: TGTGCCAGCAACGCAGGACGACAGCCCCAGCATTTT. Its protein product is CASNAGRQPQHF.

The gene calls are TRBV18 and TRBJ2-5, with 11 positions matching TRBD2. J was trimmed by 0 bases and V by 6 bases; bases with no gene match: 12. The CDR3 totals 18 residues. CDR1 and CDR2 (germline): KGHSH, LQKENI. The chain's CDR3 is CASSTGLAATPNQETQYF. The DNA of the CDR3 is TGTGCCAGCTCGACGGGACTAGCGGCAACACCAAACCAAGAGACCCAGTACTTC.

The chain recombines TRBV6-4 with TRBJ2-1, with 9 bases identical to TRBD2. The CDR3 has 16 residues. Germline loops: CDR1 MRHNA, CDR2 SNTAGT. Trimming removed 4 bases from V and 2 bases from J; junction bases left unmatched: 6. The CDR3 loop is CASSASAGGAYNEQFF. The CDR3 DNA follows: TGTGCCAGCAGTGCATCGGCGGGAGGGGCCTACAATGAGCAGTTCTTC.

This chain joins TRBV28 and TRBJ1-2; a possible D gene is TRBD1 (6 bases). CDR3 length equals 16 residues. Germline assignment: CDR1 MDHEN and CDR2 SYDVKM. Trimming stripped 3 bases from V and 5 bases from J, with 19 bases between. The CDR3 region is CASSFRQDGAYYGYTF. Here the CDR3 DNA reads TGTGCCAGCAGTTTCCGACAGGACGGGGCGTATTATGGCTACACCTTC.

There are a few counts of this clone. This sample also contains other DNA sequences that code for the same CDR3. This rearrangement joins TRBV18 to TRBJ2-3, with D perhaps matching TRBD1 (6 bases). The V end lost 1 base, the J end lost 0 bases, and 8 bases lay between the germline ends. This CDR3 has 15 residues. Germline V gene lookup returns CDR1 KGHSH and CDR2 LQKENI. The CDR3 loop reads CASSPLQGSTDTQYF. The DNA for the CDR3 is TGTGCCAGCTCACCACTACAGGGTAGCACAGATACGCAGTATTTT.

V gene TRBV27 combines with J gene TRBJ2-3, with D possibly TRBD2 on 6 matching bases. The germline V and J ends were trimmed by 3 bases and 0 bases, with 10 bases remaining between them. The CDR3 is made up of 15 amino acids. Looked up from germline, CDR1 is MNHEY and CDR2 is SMNVEV (reference sequence). The CDR3 region has the DNA TGTGCCAGCAGTTTTCAGGCGGGAAGCACAGATACGCAGTATTTT. It codes for CASSFQAGSTDTQYF.

This clone was picked up one time. V gene TRBV19 combines with J gene TRBJ2-2; D unresolved. Looked up from germline, CDR1 is LNHDA and CDR2 is SQIVND (reference sequence). The CDR3 extends over 12 amino acids. V lost 5 bases and J 6 bases, leaving 7 bases between the germline ends. DNA for the CDR3: TGTGCCAGTAGTGTTGGGCCCGGGGAGCTGTTTTTT. Its translation is CASSVGPGELFF.

J is TRBJ2-1 and V is TRBV5-4; the D gene could be TRBD1 or TRBD2 (5 bases each). The length of the CDR3 is 15 residues. V was clipped by 0 bases and J by 6 bases, with 13 bases between them. Germline CDR1 and CDR2: SGHNT and YYREEE (reference sequence). The CDR3 reads CASSLGSRGGNEQFF. The CDR3 bases are TGTGCCAGCAGCTTGGGATCGAGGGGCGGCAATGAGCAGTTCTTC.

The chain employs TRBV13 and TRBJ1-3; a possible D gene is TRBD1 (5 bases). With 3 bases removed from V and 0 bases from J, the gap between germline ends came to 24 bases. This CDR3 is 20 amino acids long. CDR1 is PRHDT and CDR2 is FYEKMQ in the germline V gene (reference sequence). CDR3 amino acids: CASSFSAGKGRRGSGNTIYF. CDR3 DNA: TGTGCCAGCAGCTTCAGTGCGGGGAAAGGGAGGAGGGGCTCTGGAAACACCATATATTTT.

This rearrangement joins TRBV11-2 to TRBJ1-1; D gene unclear. The CDR3 totals 14 residues. Trimming removed 1 base from V and 1 base from J, with 7 bases in between. The germline V gene encodes CDR1 SGHAT and CDR2 FQNNGV. In DNA form, the CDR3 reads TGTGCCAGCAGCTTAGGGATACCGAACACTGAAGCTTTCTTT. This codes for CASSLGIPNTEAFF.

The chain recombines TRBV28 with TRBJ1-6; a weak D match, TRBD1 (6 bases). Germline loops: CDR1 MDHEN, CDR2 SYDVKM. V dropped 6 bases and J dropped 14 bases, with 14 bases sitting between them. This CDR3 is built from 12 residues. The CDR3 DNA reads TGTGCCAGCAGCATGGGGGCAGCGACCCTCCACTTT. Protein sequence: CASSMGAATLHF.

The gene calls are TRBV6-1 and TRBJ1-1, with 7 positions matching TRBD1. CDR1 is MNHNS, CDR2 SASEGT, per germline. The V segment lost 7 bases and the J segment 11 bases; nucleotides outside the gene matches: 10. The CDR3 contains 12 residues. CDR3 region: CASNTGARRAFF. The CDR3 nucleotides read TGTGCCAGCAATACAGGGGCTCGTAGGGCTTTCTTT.

The rearrangement links TRBV5-4 to TRBJ2-5; a weak D match, TRBD2 (7 bases). Germline V gene lookup returns CDR1 SGHNT and CDR2 YYREEE (reference sequence). CDR3 length equals 17 residues. The V end was cut by 0 bases, the J end by 5 bases, with 20 bases between. The CDR3 nucleotides read TGTGCCAGCAGCTTGGTAGGGGGAGGGCCCTCGGGTGAGACCCAGTACTTC. Its translation: CASSLVGGGPSGETQYF.

The CDR3 DNA reads TGCGCCAGCAGCGCCCCGGGACACCGCCTGAACACCGGGGAGCTGTTTTTT. This sequence encodes CASSAPGHRLNTGELFF. V and J are TRBV5-1 and TRBJ2-2; TRBD1 is a possible D gene (6 bases). The ends were cut back, 4 bases at V and 1 base at J, with 17 bases in the middle. The CDR3 is 17 amino acids. The V gene's germline CDR1 is SGHRS and CDR2 YFSETQ.

J is TRBJ2-1 and V is TRBV25-1; 11 bases align to TRBD2. V trimming: 2 bases; J trimming: 0 bases; junction bases outside the gene matches: 6. This CDR3 comprises 18 residues. The germline V gene has CDR1 MGHDK and CDR2 SYGVNS. The DNA for the CDR3 is TGTGCCAGCAGTGAAACTAGCGGGAGCCTCTTCTCCTACAATGAGCAGTTCTTC. This sequence encodes CASSETSGSLFSYNEQFF.

The chain has TRBV28 and TRBJ1-3, with a possible D match to TRBD1 (5 bases). The CDR3 has 17 amino acids. From germline, CDR1 is MDHEN and CDR2 SYDVKM. V was trimmed by 6 bases and J by 0 bases, leaving 18 bases between them. The CDR3, as DNA: TGTGCCAGCAGGGGACGATTGAGGCCTGGCTCTGGAAACACCATATATTTT. Encoded protein: CASRGRLRPGSGNTIYF.

The chain combines TRBV27 with TRBJ2-4; the D is unclear. The CDR3 runs to 13 residues. With 3 bases removed from V and 9 bases from J, the gap between germline ends came to 12 bases. Germline V lookup: CDR1 MNHEY, CDR2 SMNVEV (reference sequence). The CDR3 is CASSLTEVGIQYF. CDR3 nucleotide sequence: TGTGCCAGCAGTTTGACTGAGGTGGGCATTCAGTACTTC.

This rearrangement joins TRBV6-6 to TRBJ1-4, with D maybe TRBD1 (6 bases). Germline V gives CDR1 MNHNY, CDR2 SVGAGI (reference sequence). This CDR3 is 14 amino acids long. Trimming cost V 11 bases and J 8 bases, with 21 bases left between them. CDR3 DNA sequence: TGTGCCGGGTCGGACAGCGGGTCTGGGGAAAAACTGTTTTTT. It specifies CAGSDSGSGEKLFF.